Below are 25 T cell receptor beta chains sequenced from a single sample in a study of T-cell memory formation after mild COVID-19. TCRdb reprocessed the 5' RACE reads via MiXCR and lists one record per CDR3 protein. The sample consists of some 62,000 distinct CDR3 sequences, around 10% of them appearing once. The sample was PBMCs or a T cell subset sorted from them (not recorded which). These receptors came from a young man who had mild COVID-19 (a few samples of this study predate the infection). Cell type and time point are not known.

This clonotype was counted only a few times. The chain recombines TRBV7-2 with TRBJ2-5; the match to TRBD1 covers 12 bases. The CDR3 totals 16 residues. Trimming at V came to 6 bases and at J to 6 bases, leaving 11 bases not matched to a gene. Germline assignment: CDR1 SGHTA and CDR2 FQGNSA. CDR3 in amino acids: CASSAPGTGGTKTQYF. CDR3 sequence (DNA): TGTGCCAGCAGTGCCCCTGGGACAGGGGGCACGAAGACCCAGTACTTC. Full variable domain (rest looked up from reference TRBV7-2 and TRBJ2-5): GAGVSQSPSNKVTEKGKDVELRCDPISGHTALYWYRQSLGQGLEFLIYFQGNSAPDKSGLPSDRFSAERTGGSVSTLTIQRTQQEDSAVYLCASSAPGTGGTKTQYFGPGTRLLVL.

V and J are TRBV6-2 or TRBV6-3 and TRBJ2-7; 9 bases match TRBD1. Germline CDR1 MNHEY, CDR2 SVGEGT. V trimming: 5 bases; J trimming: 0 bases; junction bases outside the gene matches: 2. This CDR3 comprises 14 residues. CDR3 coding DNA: TGTGCCAGCAGTCCGGACAGGGGCTCCTACGAGCAGTACGTC. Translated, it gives CASSPDRGSYEQYV.

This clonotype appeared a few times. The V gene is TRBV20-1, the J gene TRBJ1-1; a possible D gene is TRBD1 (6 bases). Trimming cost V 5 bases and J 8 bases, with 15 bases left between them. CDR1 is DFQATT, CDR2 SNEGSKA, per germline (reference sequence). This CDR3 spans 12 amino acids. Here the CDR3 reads CSAPDMGGEAFF. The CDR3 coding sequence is TGCAGTGCTCCAGATATGGGGGGCGAAGCTTTCTTT.

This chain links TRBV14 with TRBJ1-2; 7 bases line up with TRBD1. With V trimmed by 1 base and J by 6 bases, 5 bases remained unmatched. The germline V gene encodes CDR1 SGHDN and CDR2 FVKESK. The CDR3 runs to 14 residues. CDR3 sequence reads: CASSQAPRGNGYTF. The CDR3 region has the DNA TGTGCCAGCAGCCAAGCACCCAGGGGGAATGGCTACACCTTC.

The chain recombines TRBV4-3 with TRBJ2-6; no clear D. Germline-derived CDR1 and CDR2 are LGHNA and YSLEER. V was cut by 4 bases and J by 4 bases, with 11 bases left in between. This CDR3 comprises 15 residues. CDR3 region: CASSLDVGGANVLTF. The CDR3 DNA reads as TGCGCCAGCAGCCTCGACGTCGGAGGGGCCAACGTCCTGACTTTC.

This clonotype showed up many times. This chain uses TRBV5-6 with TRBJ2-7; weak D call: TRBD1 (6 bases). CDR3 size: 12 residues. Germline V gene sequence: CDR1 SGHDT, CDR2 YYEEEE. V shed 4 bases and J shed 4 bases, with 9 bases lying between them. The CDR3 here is CASSAGEYEQYV. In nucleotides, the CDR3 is TGTGCCAGCAGCGCAGGGGAGTACGAGCAGTACGTC.

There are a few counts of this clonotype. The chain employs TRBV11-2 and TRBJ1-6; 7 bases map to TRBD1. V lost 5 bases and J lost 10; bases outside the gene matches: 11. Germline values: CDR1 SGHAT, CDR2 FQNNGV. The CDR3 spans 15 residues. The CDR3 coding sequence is TGTGCCAGCAGCCCATCAAGACAGGGCTTATCACCCCTCCACTTT. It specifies CASSPSRQGLSPLHF.

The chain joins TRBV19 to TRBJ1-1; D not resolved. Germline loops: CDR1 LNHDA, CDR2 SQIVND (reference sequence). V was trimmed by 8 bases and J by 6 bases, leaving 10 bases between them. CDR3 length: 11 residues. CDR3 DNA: TGTGCCAGTTGGTTCGACGCTGAAGCTTTCTTT. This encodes CASWFDAEAFF.

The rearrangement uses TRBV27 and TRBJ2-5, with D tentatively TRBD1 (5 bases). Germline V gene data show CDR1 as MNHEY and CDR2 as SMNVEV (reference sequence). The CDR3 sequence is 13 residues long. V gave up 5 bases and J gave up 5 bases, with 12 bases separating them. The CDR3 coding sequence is TGTGCCAGCAGTAATGGGCCAGGGGAGACCCAGTACTTC. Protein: CASSNGPGETQYF.

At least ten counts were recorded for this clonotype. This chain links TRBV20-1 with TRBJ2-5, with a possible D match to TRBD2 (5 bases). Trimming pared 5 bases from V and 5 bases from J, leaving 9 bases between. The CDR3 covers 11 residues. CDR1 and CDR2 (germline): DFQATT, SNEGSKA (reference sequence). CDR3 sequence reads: CSAGPGETQYF. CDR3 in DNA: TGCAGTGCTGGCCCGGGGGAGACCCAGTACTTC.

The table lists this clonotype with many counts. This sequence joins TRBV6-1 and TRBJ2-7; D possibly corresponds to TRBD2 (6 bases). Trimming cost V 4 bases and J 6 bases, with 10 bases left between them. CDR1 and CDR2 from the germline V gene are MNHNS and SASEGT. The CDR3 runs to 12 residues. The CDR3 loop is CASSGLLAEQYF. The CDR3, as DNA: TGTGCCAGCAGTGGATTACTAGCCGAGCAGTACTTC.

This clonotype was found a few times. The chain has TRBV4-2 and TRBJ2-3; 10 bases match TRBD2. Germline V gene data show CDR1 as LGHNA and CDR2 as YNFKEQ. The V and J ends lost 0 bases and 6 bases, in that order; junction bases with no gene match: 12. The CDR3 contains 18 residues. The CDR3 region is CASSQDQLAGNLWDTQYF. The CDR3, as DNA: TGTGCCAGCAGCCAAGATCAACTAGCGGGGAATCTGTGGGATACGCAGTATTTT.

The CDR3 nucleotides are TGTGCCATCAGTGAGACAGGTGGCTCCTATAATTCACCCCTCCACTTT. Protein sequence: CAISETGGSYNSPLHF. This chain links TRBV10-3 with TRBJ1-6, with D possibly being TRBD1 (5 bases). Deletions cut 2 bases from V and 0 bases from J, with 8 bases between. The CDR3 loop spans 16 amino acids. Germline loops: CDR1 ENHRY, CDR2 SYGVKD.

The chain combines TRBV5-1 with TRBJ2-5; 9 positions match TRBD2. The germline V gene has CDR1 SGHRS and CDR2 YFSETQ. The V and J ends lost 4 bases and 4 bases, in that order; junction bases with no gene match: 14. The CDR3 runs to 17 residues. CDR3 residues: CASSLLGGGVGRETQYF. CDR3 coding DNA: TGCGCCAGCAGCCTTCTGGGCGGGGGGGTCGGAAGAGAGACCCAGTACTTC.

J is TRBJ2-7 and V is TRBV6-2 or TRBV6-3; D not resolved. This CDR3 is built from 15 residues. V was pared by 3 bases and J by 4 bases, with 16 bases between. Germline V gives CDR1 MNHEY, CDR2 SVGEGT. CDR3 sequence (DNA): TGTGCCAGCAGTTATCCGGGCCCCCCTGGGTACGAGCAGTACTTC. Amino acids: CASSYPGPPGYEQYF.

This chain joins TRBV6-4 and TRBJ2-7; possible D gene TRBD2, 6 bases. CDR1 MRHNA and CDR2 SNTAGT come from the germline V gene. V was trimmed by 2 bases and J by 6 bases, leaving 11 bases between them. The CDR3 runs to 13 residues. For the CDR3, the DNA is TGTGCCAGCAGTGACAGCCTGGGGGGCGAGCAGTACTTC. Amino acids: CASSDSLGGEQYF.

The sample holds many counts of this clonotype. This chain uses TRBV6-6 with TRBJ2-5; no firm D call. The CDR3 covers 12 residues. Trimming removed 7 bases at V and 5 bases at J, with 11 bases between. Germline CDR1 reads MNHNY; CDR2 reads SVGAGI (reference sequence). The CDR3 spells CASTRPMETQYF. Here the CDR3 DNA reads TGTGCCAGCACCCGACCCATGGAGACCCAGTACTTC.

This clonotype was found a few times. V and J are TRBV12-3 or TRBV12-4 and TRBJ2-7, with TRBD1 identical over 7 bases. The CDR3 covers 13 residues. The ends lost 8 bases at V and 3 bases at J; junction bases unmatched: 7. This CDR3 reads CASGRQGIYEQYF. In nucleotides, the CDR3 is TGTGCCAGCGGAAGACAGGGCATCTACGAGCAGTACTTC.

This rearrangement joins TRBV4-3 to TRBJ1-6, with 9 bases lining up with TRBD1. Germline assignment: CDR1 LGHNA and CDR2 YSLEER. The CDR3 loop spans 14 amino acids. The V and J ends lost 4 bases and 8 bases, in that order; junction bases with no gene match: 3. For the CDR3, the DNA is TGCGCCAGCAGCCGGGACAGGGTTGATTCACCCCTCCACTTT. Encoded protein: CASSRDRVDSPLHF.

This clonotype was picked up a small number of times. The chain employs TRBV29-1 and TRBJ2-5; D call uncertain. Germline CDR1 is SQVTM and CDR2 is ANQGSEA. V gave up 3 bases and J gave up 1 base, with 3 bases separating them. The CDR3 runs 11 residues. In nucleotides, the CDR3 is TGCAGCGTTGAGCCCCAAGAGACCCAGTACTTC. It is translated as CSVEPQETQYF.

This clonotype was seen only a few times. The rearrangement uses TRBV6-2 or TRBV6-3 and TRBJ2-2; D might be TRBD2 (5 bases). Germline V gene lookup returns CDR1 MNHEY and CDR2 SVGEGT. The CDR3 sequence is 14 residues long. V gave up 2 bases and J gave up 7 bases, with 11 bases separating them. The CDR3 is CASSYNPGYGELFF. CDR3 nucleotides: TGTGCCAGCAGTTACAATCCGGGGTACGGGGAGCTGTTTTTT.

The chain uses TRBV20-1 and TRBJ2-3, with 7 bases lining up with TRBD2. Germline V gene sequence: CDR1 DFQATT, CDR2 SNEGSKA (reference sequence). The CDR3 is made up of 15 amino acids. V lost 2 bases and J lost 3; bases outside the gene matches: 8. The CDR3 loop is CSARWEGSRTDTQYF. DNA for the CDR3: TGCAGTGCTAGATGGGAGGGGTCGAGAACAGATACGCAGTATTTT.

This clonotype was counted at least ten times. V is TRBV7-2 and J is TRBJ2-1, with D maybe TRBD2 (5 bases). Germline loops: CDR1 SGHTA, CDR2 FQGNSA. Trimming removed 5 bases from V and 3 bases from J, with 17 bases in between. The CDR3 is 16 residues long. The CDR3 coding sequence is TGTGCCAGCAGCCGGAATCTTGGACTGGGCTACAATGAGCAGTTCTTC. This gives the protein CASSRNLGLGYNEQFF.

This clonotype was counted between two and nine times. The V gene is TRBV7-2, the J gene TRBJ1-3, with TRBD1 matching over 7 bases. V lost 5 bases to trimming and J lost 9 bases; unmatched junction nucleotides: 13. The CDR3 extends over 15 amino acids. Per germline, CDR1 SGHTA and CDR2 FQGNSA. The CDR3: CASSPGTASVGTIYF. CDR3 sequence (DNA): TGTGCCAGCAGCCCTGGGACAGCATCGGTGGGCACCATATATTTT.

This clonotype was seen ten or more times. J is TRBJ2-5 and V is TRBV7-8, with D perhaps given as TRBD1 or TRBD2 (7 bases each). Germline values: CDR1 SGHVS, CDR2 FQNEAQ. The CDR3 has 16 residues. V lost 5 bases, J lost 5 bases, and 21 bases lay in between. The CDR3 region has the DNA TGTGCCAGCAGCCCATCGACAGGGCCCGGGGGGGAGACCCAGTACTTC. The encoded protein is CASSPSTGPGGETQYF. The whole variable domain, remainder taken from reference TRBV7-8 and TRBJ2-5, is GAGVSQSPRYKVAKRGQDVALRCDPISGHVSLFWYQQALGQGPEFLTYFQNEAQLDKSGLPSDRFFAERPEGSVSTLKIQRTQQEDSAVYLCASSPSTGPGGETQYFGPGTRLLVL.